This T cell receptor (beta chain) was sequenced during a study of T-cell memory formation after mild COVID-19. Constant-segment-primed 5'RACE gave TCR alpha and TCR beta cDNA libraries with sample barcodes and UMIs. Via MiXCR, TCRdb re-called the 5' RACE reads, giving one row per CDR3 protein. Of 470,000 or so distinct CDR3 sequences listed, 18% were seen once; the top ten hold 10% to 15%. There are 15 residues in the CDR3. With 4 bases clipped from V and 11 bases from J, the junction kept 10 bases outside the gene matches. Germline V CDR1 and CDR2: SGHNT, YYREEE (reference sequence). Study conclusions and caveats: Those CD4+ clones that contracted were mainly in CM and EM (CD8+ ones in EMRA). Among clones contracting day 15 to 85, CD4/CD8 was balanced, whereas later expanders leaned CD4+.

To note about this clonotype: The antigen is unknown.

Material: PBMCs or a T cell subset sorted from them (not recorded which). The chain links TRBV5-4 to TRBJ1-6; 9 positions match TRBD1. The sequence derives from an adult woman who had mild COVID-19 (a few samples of this study predate the infection). Cell type and time point are not known. CDR3: CASSRDRDLRAPLHF. The DNA for the CDR3 is TGTGCCAGCAGCCGGGACAGGGATCTCCGGGCACCCCTCCACTTT.